This TCR beta chain was captured in a study of cytomegalovirus exposure and HLA in healthy donors. For this clone: The antigen remains unidentified.

Method: immunoSEQ multiplex PCR; TCRdb's copy keeps in-frame clones and lacks some. The sample carries about 140,000 clones, around four fifths recorded once. V dropped 5 bases and J dropped 5; count of bases not matched to a gene: 5. CDR1 and CDR2 from the germline V gene are SEHNR and FQNEAQ (reference sequence). CDR3 length equals 14 residues. Study results and limitations: The study put 150 or so TCR beta chains on its list as cytomegalovirus-associated. There were three CMV-associated chains whose specificity for CMV antigens was confirmed in vitro. Subsequent analysis showed first-cohort TCR clusters tending to co-occur in around 130 validation repertoires. Rarity marked most TCR sequences, yet some public TCRs occurred in many donors.

This TCR was sampled from a man aged 25 to 40 in good health and CMV-seropositive. The chain carries TRBV7-9 and TRBJ2-4; 8 bases agree with TRBD1. The source material was PBMCs. The CDR3 protein is CASSRSGGQNIQYF. CDR3 DNA sequence: TGTGCCAGCAGCCGATCAGGGGGCCAAAACATTCAGTACTTC. Supplemented by reference TRBV7-9 and TRBJ2-4, the full variable domain reads DTGVSQNPRHKITKRGQNVTFRCDPISEHNRLYWYRQTLGQGPEFLTYFQNEAQLEKSRLLSDRFSAERPKGSFSTLEIQRTEQGDSAMYLCASSRSGGQNIQYFGAGTRLSVL.